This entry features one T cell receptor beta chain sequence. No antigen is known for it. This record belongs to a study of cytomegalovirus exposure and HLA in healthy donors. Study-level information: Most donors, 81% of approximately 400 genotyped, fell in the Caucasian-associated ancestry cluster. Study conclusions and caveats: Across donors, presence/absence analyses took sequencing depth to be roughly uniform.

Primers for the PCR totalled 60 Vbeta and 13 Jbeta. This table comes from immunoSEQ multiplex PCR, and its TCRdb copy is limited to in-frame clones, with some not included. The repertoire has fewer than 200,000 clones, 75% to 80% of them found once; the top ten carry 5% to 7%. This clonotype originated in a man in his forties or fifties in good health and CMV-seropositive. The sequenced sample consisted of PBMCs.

CDR3 bases: TGTGCCAGCAGCCTCGAGGGGGGGTCTCAAGAGACCCAGTACTTC. It encodes CASSLEGGSQETQYF. The chain links TRBV6-1 to TRBJ2-5, with D possibly matching TRBD2 (7 bases). Trimming took off 6 bases at V and 2 bases at J, with 16 bases between the two ends. Germline CDR1 is MNHNS and CDR2 is SASEGT. This CDR3 is 15 amino acids long.